The 24 T cell receptor beta chains presented below share a single source sample, sequenced in a study of T cell responses to AZD1222 COVID-19 vaccine. Only in-frame clones appear in the TCRdb table, and some are missing; sequencing was by immunoSEQ multiplex PCR. This sample carries under 140,000 clones, 88% of them seen once, and the ten largest clones take roughly 1.6%. This specimen was peripheral blood, taken on day 0 of AZD1222 vaccination. The receptor set was obtained from an adult in good health.

This chain links TRBV9 with TRBJ1-1, with D tentatively TRBD1 (5 bases). Deletions cut 5 bases from V and 0 bases from J, with 8 bases between. CDR3 length equals 13 residues. Germline CDR1 and CDR2: SGDLS and YYNGEE. The CDR3 loop is CASSRGVNTEAFF. CDR3 DNA sequence: TGTGCCAGCAGTCGAGGGGTGAACACTGAAGCTTTCTTT. Drawing the rest from reference TRBV9 and TRBJ1-1, the complete variable domain is DSGVTQTPKHLITATGQRVTLRCSPRSGDLSVYWYQQSLDQGLQFLIQYYNGEERAKGNILERFSAQQFPDLHSELNLSSLELGDSALYFCASSRGVNTEAFFGQGTRLTVV.

J is TRBJ1-5 and V is TRBV15; D is perhaps TRBD1 (6 bases). The CDR3 has 18 residues. Germline V lookup: CDR1 LNHNV, CDR2 YYDKDF (reference sequence). The V end was cut by 0 bases, the J end by 0 bases, with 15 bases between. Written as DNA, the CDR3 is TGTGCCACCAGCAGAGATCCACTCCAGGGGAATAGCAATCAGCCCCAGCATTTT. Encoded protein: CATSRDPLQGNSNQPQHF.

This clone turned up a few times. The chain recombines TRBV6-5 with TRBJ2-2; 7 bases match TRBD2. The CDR3 extends over 15 amino acids. V was clipped by 6 bases and J by 6 bases; unmatched bases: 10. The germline gives CDR1 MNHEY, CDR2 SVGAGI. Here the CDR3 reads CASSSGEGAAGELFF. The CDR3 DNA reads as TGTGCCAGCAGCTCCGGGGAGGGAGCGGCCGGGGAGCTGTTTTTT.

The rearrangement links TRBV10-2 to TRBJ2-7; 8 nucleotides line up with TRBD1. With 6 bases clipped from V and 3 bases from J, the junction kept 4 bases outside the gene matches. The CDR3 has 13 residues. From germline, CDR1 is WSHSY and CDR2 SAAADI. The CDR3 loop reads CASSLTGGYEQYF. The CDR3 DNA is TGCGCCAGCAGCCTCACAGGGGGCTACGAGCAGTACTTC.

The rearrangement uses TRBV5-1 and TRBJ2-7, with TRBD2 matching 13 bases. The CDR3 loop spans 18 amino acids. From germline, CDR1 is SGHRS and CDR2 YFSETQ. The ends lost 0 bases at V and 7 bases at J; junction bases unmatched: 13. The CDR3 region is CASSLEASGLAGEREQYF. Here the CDR3 DNA reads TGCGCCAGCAGCTTGGAGGCGTCCGGACTAGCGGGAGAGAGGGAGCAGTACTTC.

V is TRBV5-1 and J is TRBJ1-1; TRBD1 matches at 11 bases. The germline V gene has CDR1 SGHRS and CDR2 YFSETQ. J gave up 4 bases and V 4 bases, and 3 bases lay outside the gene matches. The CDR3 loop spans 14 amino acids. CDR3 nucleotides: TGCGCCAGCAGCACGGACAGGGGGCTCACTGAAGCTTTCTTT. Protein: CASSTDRGLTEAFF.

This clone was counted a single time. J is TRBJ2-7 and V is TRBV18, with TRBD1 matching over 10 bases. CDR1 KGHSH and CDR2 LQKENI come from the germline V gene. V was pared by 2 bases and J by 7 bases, with 11 bases of the junction left unmatched. There are 16 residues in the CDR3. CDR3 sequence (DNA): TGTGCCAGCTCACCAAGGGAGGGACAGGGGCCCTCTGAGCAGTACTTC. As protein: CASSPREGQGPSEQYF. Variable domain in full (rest from reference TRBV18 and TRBJ2-7): NAGVMQNPRHLVRRRGQEARLRCSPMKGHSHVYWYRQLPEEGLKFMVYLQKENIIDESGMPKERFSAEFPKEGPSILRIQQVVRGDSAAYFCASSPREGQGPSEQYFGPGTRLTVT.

This clone was recorded only once. J is TRBJ1-5 and V is TRBV9; weak D call: TRBD1 (5 bases). V gave up 0 bases and J gave up 5 bases, with 12 bases separating them. The CDR3 spans 15 residues. CDR1 and CDR2 (germline): SGDLS, YYNGEE. The CDR3 here is CASSVVGRWHQPQHF. The CDR3, as DNA: TGTGCCAGCAGCGTAGTGGGGCGGTGGCATCAGCCCCAGCATTTT.

The chain joins TRBV6-4 to TRBJ2-1; D call uncertain. The germline V gene encodes CDR1 MRHNA and CDR2 SNTAGT. The CDR3 is 13 amino acids. Trimming took off 4 bases at V and 4 bases at J, with 8 bases between the two ends. CDR3 loop: CASSADLYNEQFF. The CDR3, as DNA: TGTGCCAGCAGTGCGGACCTTTACAATGAGCAGTTCTTC.

V and J are TRBV3-1 (or the pseudogene TRBV3-2) and TRBJ1-2; D not certain. Germline-derived CDR1 and CDR2 are LGHDT and YNNKEL (reference sequence). The CDR3 sequence is 14 residues long. V lost 3 bases to trimming and J lost 0 bases, with 8 bases between them. The CDR3 coding sequence is TGTGCCAGCAGCCACCGTGGCGCTAACTATGGCTACACCTTC. Translated: CASSHRGANYGYTF.

The chain links TRBV29-1 to TRBJ2-5, with 8 bases identical to TRBD1. V was clipped by 5 bases and J by 5 bases; unmatched bases: 13. The germline V gene has CDR1 SQVTM and CDR2 ANQGSEA. There are 15 residues in the CDR3. The CDR3 reads CSVPQPDRGRETQYF. CDR3 DNA sequence: TGCAGCGTTCCCCAACCCGACAGGGGCCGGGAGACCCAGTACTTC.

V is TRBV5-6 and J is TRBJ2-7, with 7 positions matching TRBD2. V was clipped by 2 bases and J by 7 bases; unmatched bases: 3. Per the germline V gene, CDR1 is SGHDT and CDR2 is YYEEEE. The CDR3 loop spans 12 amino acids. This chain's CDR3 is CASSFSGGEQYF. The CDR3 bases are TGTGCCAGCAGCTTTTCGGGGGGAGAGCAGTACTTC.

About this clone: At the DNA level, this CDR3 is encoded by other sequences in the same sample as well. The chain uses TRBV18 and TRBJ2-5, with unresolved D. Deletions cut 3 bases from V and 5 bases from J, with 7 bases between. Germline V gene data show CDR1 as KGHSH and CDR2 as LQKENI. CDR3 length: 12 residues. CDR3 DNA: TGTGCCAGCTCACCGTCTGGGGAGACCCAGTACTTC. Its protein product is CASSPSGETQYF.

The rearrangement joins TRBV7-2 to TRBJ1-4, with D hard to call. This CDR3 is 15 amino acids long. Germline V lookup: CDR1 SGHTA, CDR2 FQGNSA. V lost 5 bases and J 3 bases, leaving 13 bases between the germline ends. CDR3 sequence (DNA): TGTGCCAGCAGCAGGCGCTGGTGGGCTAATGAAAAACTGTTTTTT. It encodes CASSRRWWANEKLFF.

The CDR3 loop is CASSVEYRSSGNTIYF. The CDR3 DNA follows: TGTGCCAGCAGCGTAGAATACAGGTCCTCTGGAAACACCATATATTTT. This chain links TRBV9 with TRBJ1-3; the D gene is possibly TRBD1 (5 bases). The V gene's germline CDR1 is SGDLS and CDR2 YYNGEE. V was pared by 0 bases and J by 0 bases, with 10 bases between. This CDR3 is built from 16 residues. Full variable domain (outside the CDR3, taken from reference TRBV9 and TRBJ1-3): DSGVTQTPKHLITATGQRVTLRCSPRSGDLSVYWYQQSLDQGLQFLIQYYNGEERAKGNILERFSAQQFPDLHSELNLSSLELGDSALYFCASSVEYRSSGNTIYFGEGSWLTVV.

The chain uses TRBV15 and TRBJ2-1; D is undetermined. Germline CDR1 reads LNHNV; CDR2 reads YYDKDF (reference sequence). This CDR3 region has 12 residues. V lost 0 bases and J lost 7, with 4 bases in between. The CDR3 loop reads CATSRDSNEQFF. As DNA, the CDR3 is TGTGCCACCAGCAGAGACAGTAATGAGCAGTTCTTC.

V gene TRBV6-5 combines with J gene TRBJ1-3; no reliable D call. There are 15 residues in the CDR3. CDR1 and CDR2 (germline): MNHEY, SVGAGI. V was shortened by 3 bases and J by 2 bases, with 11 bases between the two germline ends. The CDR3 loop reads CASSYWGFTGNTIYF. The CDR3 nucleotides read TGTGCCAGCAGTTATTGGGGTTTCACTGGAAACACCATATATTTT.

This clone was picked up one time. The chain is built from TRBV7-6 and TRBJ1-1, with D tentatively TRBD1 (6 bases). CDR3 size: 13 residues. CDR1 and CDR2 (germline): SGHVS, FNYEAQ. The V end lost 5 bases, the J end lost 1 base, and 8 bases lay between the germline ends. CDR3 sequence reads: CASSRGRNTEAFF. The CDR3 DNA follows: TGTGCCAGCAGCCGGGGGCGGAACACTGAAGCTTTCTTT.

This rearrangement joins TRBV11-1 to TRBJ1-2; D is unresolved. CDR1 is SGHAT and CDR2 is FQDESV in the germline V gene (reference sequence). The CDR3 extends over 15 amino acids. The V gene lost 2 bases and the J gene lost 3 bases, with 13 bases spanning the gap. The CDR3 region is CASSLSMEADYGYTF. Here the CDR3 DNA reads TGTGCCAGCAGCTTAAGTATGGAGGCCGACTATGGCTACACCTTC.

This chain links TRBV7-9 with TRBJ2-1; 8 bases align to TRBD2. The CDR3 totals 16 residues. V was clipped by 5 bases and J by 6 bases; unmatched bases: 12. Germline V lookup: CDR1 SEHNR, CDR2 FQNEAQ (reference sequence). The CDR3 DNA sequence: TGTGCCAGCAGCCGCCGTTTGGGACTAGAGGGCAATGAGCAGTTCTTC. It specifies CASSRRLGLEGNEQFF.

The V call is TRBV15, the J call TRBJ2-1, with D perhaps matching TRBD1 (6 bases). The germline V and J ends were trimmed by 5 bases and 14 bases, with 13 bases remaining between them. The V gene's germline CDR1 is LNHNV and CDR2 YYDKDF (reference sequence). The CDR3 has 11 residues. The CDR3: CATSRGQLEFF. The CDR3 DNA reads as TGTGCCACCAGCCGCGGACAGCTTGAGTTCTTC.

The rearrangement uses TRBV6-5 and TRBJ2-5; perhaps D is TRBD1 or TRBD2 (6 bases each). There are 16 residues in the CDR3. CDR1 is MNHEY, CDR2 SVGAGI, per germline. Trimming took 4 bases from V and 5 from J, leaving 20 bases between them. CDR3 in amino acids: CASSLAWGASSETQYF. CDR3 DNA sequence: TGTGCCAGCAGTTTAGCGTGGGGGGCGTCTAGTGAGACCCAGTACTTC.

This clone was seen a handful of times. This chain joins TRBV5-6 and TRBJ1-4; possibly TRBD1 for D (5 bases). CDR3 length: 15 residues. Looked up from germline, CDR1 is SGHDT and CDR2 is YYEEEE. Trimming removed 0 bases from V and 12 bases from J, with 18 bases in between. Here the CDR3 DNA reads TGTGCCAGCAGCTTGGCCTCAATGCAGGTGGGACAACTGTTTTTT. Its translation: CASSLASMQVGQLFF.

This rearrangement joins TRBV7-8 to TRBJ1-6; TRBD1 matches 10 bases. The CDR3 is made up of 14 amino acids. V was clipped by 1 base and J by 10 bases; unmatched bases: 1. The germline gives CDR1 SGHVS, CDR2 FQNEAQ. The CDR3: CASSLGTGGSPLHF. In DNA, the CDR3 is TGTGCCAGCAGCTTAGGGACAGGGGGATCACCCCTCCACTTT.